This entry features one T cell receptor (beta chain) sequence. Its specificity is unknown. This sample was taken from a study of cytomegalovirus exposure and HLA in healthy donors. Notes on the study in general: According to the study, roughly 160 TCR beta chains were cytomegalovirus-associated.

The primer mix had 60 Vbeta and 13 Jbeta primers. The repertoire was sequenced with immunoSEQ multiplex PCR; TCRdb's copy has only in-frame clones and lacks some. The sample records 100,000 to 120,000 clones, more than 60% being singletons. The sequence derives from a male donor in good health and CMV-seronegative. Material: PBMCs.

The CDR3 loop is CASRPGQGGTEAFF. The CDR3 DNA sequence: TGTGCCAGCAGGCCGGGACAGGGGGGAACTGAAGCTTTCTTT. V and J are TRBV6-1 and TRBJ1-1, with 11 bases that match TRBD1. This CDR3 contains 14 residues. V was pared by 6 bases and J by 5 bases, with 5 bases of the junction left unmatched. Germline V gives CDR1 MNHNS, CDR2 SASEGT.